The rows below give T cell receptor beta chains drawn from one sample of a study of OX40 agonist ivuxolimab in advanced cancers. The data were produced by immunoSEQ multiplex PCR, yet TCRdb's version contains in-frame clones alone and is incomplete. The repertoire holds fewer than 25,000 clones, with around 80% as singletons. This specimen consisted of CD4+ or CD8+ T cells sorted from blood, obtained in a trial of the OX40 agonist ivuxolimab. Receptor source: an adult with an advanced solid tumor such as melanoma, head and neck, liver or kidney cancer. CDR3s include the opening cysteine and the closing phenylalanine or tryptophan. D genes are given only for firm matches. Size is omitted from some rows. Given values are once, few, many or a class for expanded clones.

V gene: TRBV6-1; J gene: TRBJ2-7; clone size: NA; D gene: NA; CDR3 DNA: TGTGCCAGCATTGAGGGGGGGACTACCCACGAGCAGTACTTC; CDR3 protein: CASIEGGTTHEQYF
V gene: TRBV28; J gene: TRBJ2-2; clone size: NA; D gene: TRBD2; CDR3 DNA: TGTGCCAGCAGTCTATCGACTAGCTCCCGGGAGCTGTTTTTT; CDR3 protein: CASSLSTSSRELFF
V gene: TRBV7-8; J gene: TRBJ1-6; clone size: once; D gene: NA; CDR3 DNA: TGTGCCAGCAGCCCTATTAGGTGGGACCCCTGGGGGGTAAATTCACCCCTCCACTTT; CDR3 protein: CASSPIRWDPWGVNSPLHF
V gene: TRBV29-1; J gene: TRBJ1-4; clone size: NA; D gene: NA; CDR3 DNA: TGCAGCGTTGGGGAGGGGGACGAAAAACTGTTTTTT; CDR3 protein: CSVGEGDEKLFF
V gene: TRBV5-4; J gene: TRBJ1-2; clone size: NA; D gene: NA; CDR3 DNA: TGTGCCAGCAGCTTGCGGACGAGGGTTGGCTACACCTTC; CDR3 protein: CASSLRTRVGYTF
V gene: TRBV10-3; J gene: TRBJ1-1; clone size: NA; D gene: NA; CDR3 DNA: TGTGCCATCAGAGAACAGGGATACACTGAAGCTTTCTTT; CDR3 protein: CAIREQGYTEAFF
V gene: TRBV5-1; J gene: TRBJ2-1; clone size: NA; D gene: TRBD1; CDR3 DNA: TGCGCCAGCAGCTTGGCCGTCAGGGGGCACTTCAATGAGCAGTTCTTC; CDR3 protein: CASSLAVRGHFNEQFF
V gene: TRBV18; J gene: TRBJ2-1; clone size: NA; D gene: NA; CDR3 DNA: TGTGCCAGCTCACCAACAGCCAATGAGCAGTTCTTC; CDR3 protein: CASSPTANEQFF
V gene: TRBV11-2; J gene: TRBJ2-1; clone size: NA; D gene: TRBD2; CDR3 DNA: TGTGCCAGCAGCTCCAGACTAGCGCGAAATGAGCAGTTCTTC; CDR3 protein: CASSSRLARNEQFF
V gene: TRBV29-1; J gene: TRBJ1-2; clone size: NA; D gene: NA; CDR3 DNA: TGCAGCGTTGGTGCAGGGAGCTATGGCTACACCTTC; CDR3 protein: CSVGAGSYGYTF
V gene: TRBV10-3; J gene: TRBJ1-3; clone size: NA; D gene: NA; CDR3 DNA: TGTGCCATCACGGGGGGCGTTGGAAACACCATATATTTT; CDR3 protein: CAITGGVGNTIYF
V gene: TRBV21-1; J gene: TRBJ1-5; clone size: medium-sized; D gene: NA; CDR3 DNA: TGTGCCAGCAGCAAAGCCACACATAGCAATCAGCCCCAGCATTTT; CDR3 protein: CASSKATHSNQPQHF